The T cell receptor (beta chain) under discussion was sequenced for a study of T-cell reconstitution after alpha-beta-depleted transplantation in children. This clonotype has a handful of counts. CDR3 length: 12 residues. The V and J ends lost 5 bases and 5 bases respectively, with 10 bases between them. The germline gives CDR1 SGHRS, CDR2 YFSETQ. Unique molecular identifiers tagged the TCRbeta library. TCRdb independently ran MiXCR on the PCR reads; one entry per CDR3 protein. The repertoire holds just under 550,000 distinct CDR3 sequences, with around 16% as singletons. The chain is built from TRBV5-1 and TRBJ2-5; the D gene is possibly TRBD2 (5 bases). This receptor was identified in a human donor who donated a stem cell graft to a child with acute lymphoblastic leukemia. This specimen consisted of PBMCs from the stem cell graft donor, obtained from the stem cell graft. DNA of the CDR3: TGCGCCAGCAGTGGGAGAGGGGAGACCCAGTACTTC. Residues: CASSGRGETQYF. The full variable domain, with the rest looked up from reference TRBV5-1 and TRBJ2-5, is KAGVTQTPRYLIKTRGQQVTLSCSPISGHRSVSWYQQTPGQGLQFLFEYFSETQRNKGNFPGRFSGRQFSNSRSEMNVSTLELGDSALYLCASSGRGETQYFGPGTRLLVL.